The 27 T cell receptor beta chains given below trace back to one sample, sequenced in a study of T cells expressing NK-cell markers. After re-calling the 5' RACE reads, TCRdb lists one entry per CDR3 protein, DNA absent. This repertoire includes around 140,000 distinct CDR3 sequences. The sequenced material came from blood T cells: a sorted CD56 or NKG2C T cell subset, CD4+ or CD8+ T cells, or bulk PBMC T cells (not recorded which). These receptors originate from a man aged 18-30 years in good health.

The CDR3 loop is CASGTREEPDTQYF. J is TRBJ2-3 and V is TRBV7-9; there is no DNA to check the TCRdb D call of TRBD2. The V gene's germline CDR1 is SEHNR and CDR2 FQNEAQ (reference sequence). This CDR3 contains 14 residues.

The chain is built from TRBV12-3 or TRBV12-4 and TRBJ2-3; without DNA, the TCRdb call of TRBD1 cannot be checked. The CDR3 consists of 14 residues. The CDR3 sequence: CASSPLNRVDTQYF.

This chain connects TRBV4-1 to TRBJ1-2; TCRdb outputs TRBD1, but without DNA this stays unchecked. Germline assignment: CDR1 MGHRA and CDR2 YSYEKL. The CDR3 is 17 residues long. The CDR3: CASSQESGQGGFYGYTF.

This chain links TRBV29-1 with TRBJ2-1. The CDR3 covers 14 residues. The germline gives CDR1 SQVTM, CDR2 ANQGSEA. CDR3 residues: CSVERDSSYNEQFF.

The chain couples TRBV28 to TRBJ1-5; TCRdb indicates TRBD1, and absent DNA this call remains unverified. Per the germline V gene, CDR1 is MDHEN and CDR2 is SYDVKM. This CDR3 spans 16 amino acids. CDR3 sequence reads: CASSTGTGYSNQPQHF.

V usage is TRBV3-1 and J usage is TRBJ1-3. The CDR3 is made up of 16 amino acids. The V gene's germline CDR1 is LGHDT and CDR2 YNNKEL (reference sequence). CDR3 sequence: CASSQEMAMTGNTIYF.

The chain joins TRBV9 to TRBJ1-1; absent DNA, TCRdb's TRBD1 call cannot be checked. Germline V CDR1 and CDR2: SGDLS, YYNGEE. This CDR3 has 16 residues. The CDR3 spells CASSVGGRGIGLEAFF. Based on the CDR3 plus reference TRBV9 and TRBJ1-1, the full variable domain is DSGVTQTPKHLITATGQRVTLRCSPRSGDLSVYWYQQSLDQGLQFLIQYYNGEERAKGNILERFSAQQFPDLHSELNLSSLELGDSALYFCASSVGGRGIGLEAFFGQGTRLTVV.

This chain links TRBV7-9 with TRBJ2-1; the TRBD2 assignment by TCRdb is unverifiable without DNA. Germline CDR1 is SEHNR and CDR2 is FQNEAQ (reference sequence). CDR3 length equals 16 residues. The CDR3: CASSPPISNGRAVIVF.

This sequence joins TRBV24-1 and TRBJ2-3; TCRdb lists TRBD2, though no DNA is available to test this call. In germline, CDR1 is KGHDR, CDR2 SFDVKD. The CDR3 runs to 15 residues. The CDR3 spells CATSDFKGRTDTQYF.

CDR3 region: CASMTPTGELFF. The chain links TRBV25-1 to TRBJ2-2. The CDR3 contains 12 residues. Per the germline V gene, CDR1 is MGHDK and CDR2 is SYGVNS. The full variable domain, its missing parts supplied by reference TRBV25-1 and TRBJ2-2, is EADIYQTPRYLVIGTGKKITLECSQTMGHDKMYWYQQDPGMELHLIHYSYGVNSTEKGDLSSESTVSRIRTEHFPLTLESARPSHTSQYLCASMTPTGELFFGEGSRLTVL.

The chain joins TRBV5-1 to TRBJ1-1. This CDR3 comprises 13 residues. CDR1 and CDR2 (germline): SGHRS, YFSETQ. This CDR3 reads CASSPAPRAEAFF.

J is TRBJ2-3 and V is TRBV11-2; TCRdb outputs TRBD1, but without DNA this stays unchecked. CDR3 length equals 16 residues. Germline V lookup: CDR1 SGHAT, CDR2 FQNNGV. CDR3 amino acids: CASTDSTGLGTDTQYF.

This rearrangement joins TRBV6-2 or TRBV6-3 to TRBJ2-2. Germline V gives CDR1 MNHEY, CDR2 SVGEGT. CDR3 length: 15 residues. This CDR3 reads CASTQLVANTGELFF.

The chain has TRBV12-3 or TRBV12-4 and TRBJ2-2; the D call from TCRdb, TRBD2, cannot be confirmed without DNA. CDR3 length: 16 amino acids. The CDR3 sequence: CAIIVMAGEKAGELFF.

This chain uses TRBV6-1 with TRBJ1-1. CDR1 is MNHNS, CDR2 SASEGT, per germline. The CDR3 spans 15 residues. The CDR3 spells CASSEPAGLNTEAFF.

The chain employs TRBV5-4 and TRBJ2-3; the TRBD1 assignment by TCRdb is unverifiable without DNA. CDR1 and CDR2 from the germline V gene are SGHNT and YYREEE (reference sequence). This CDR3 is 16 amino acids long. CDR3: CASTSTGEKSTDTQYF. Based on the CDR3 plus reference TRBV5-4 and TRBJ2-3, the full variable domain is ETGVTQSPTHLIKTRGQQVTLRCSSQSGHNTVSWYQQALGQGPQFIFQYYREEENGRGNFPPRFSGLQFPNYSSELNVNALELDDSALYLCASTSTGEKSTDTQYFGPGTRLTVL.

The V gene is TRBV14, the J gene TRBJ1-1; TCRdb reports TRBD1, a call that lacks DNA to check it against. CDR3 length: 14 amino acids. CDR1 is SGHDN and CDR2 is FVKESK in the germline V gene. The CDR3 sequence: CASSQDPRDTEAFF.

The chain links TRBV2 to TRBJ2-2; there is no DNA to check the TCRdb D call of TRBD1. The CDR3 has 16 residues. Germline V gene lookup returns CDR1 SNHLY and CDR2 FYNNEI. This CDR3 is CASSERGQFSTGELFF.

This chain links TRBV12-3 or TRBV12-4 with TRBJ2-5; checking the TCRdb D call of TRBD1 is not possible without DNA. The CDR3 runs 16 residues. The CDR3 region is CASSSGTGGWEETQYF.

The chain uses TRBV5-1 and TRBJ2-3; no DNA is available, so the TRBD2 call from TCRdb remains unchecked. Germline CDR1 and CDR2: SGHRS and YFSETQ. CDR3 length equals 16 residues. CDR3 protein: CASSEFSGRMTDTQYF. The full variable domain, with the rest looked up from reference TRBV5-1 and TRBJ2-3, is KAGVTQTPRYLIKTRGQQVTLSCSPISGHRSVSWYQQTPGQGLQFLFEYFSETQRNKGNFPGRFSGRQFSNSRSEMNVSTLELGDSALYLCASSEFSGRMTDTQYFGPGTRLTVL.

V and J are TRBV15 and TRBJ2-2; TCRdb gives TRBD1 as the D gene, but with no DNA this cannot be confirmed. The CDR3 is 17 residues long. The V gene's germline CDR1 is LNHNV and CDR2 YYDKDF (reference sequence). The chain's CDR3 is CATSRDRATGYAGELFF.

V is TRBV5-6 and J is TRBJ2-1; the D call from TCRdb, TRBD2, cannot be confirmed without DNA. Per the germline V gene, CDR1 is SGHDT and CDR2 is YYEEEE. The CDR3 consists of 13 residues. CDR3 loop: CASSRGTSVEQFF. Drawing the rest from reference TRBV5-6 and TRBJ2-1, the complete variable domain is DAGVTQSPTHLIKTRGQQVTLRCSPKSGHDTVSWYQQALGQGPQFIFQYYEEEERQRGNFPDRFSGHQFPNYSSELNVNALLLGDSALYLCASSRGTSVEQFFGPGTRLTVL.

The V and J genes are TRBV20-1 and TRBJ1-2; TCRdb's D call of TRBD1 is untestable without DNA. CDR1 DFQATT and CDR2 SNEGSKA come from the germline V gene (reference sequence). The CDR3 consists of 14 residues. CDR3 loop: CSARAPGQIDGYTF.

The chain links TRBV7-9 to TRBJ2-1; TCRdb's D call of TRBD2 is untestable without DNA. Germline V CDR1 and CDR2: SEHNR, FQNEAQ (reference sequence). The CDR3 spans 16 residues. This CDR3 is CASSYSRGLTYNEQFF. Full variable domain (remainder filled in from reference TRBV7-9 and TRBJ2-1): DTGVSQNPRHKITKRGQNVTFRCDPISEHNRLYWYRQTLGQGPEFLTYFQNEAQLEKSRLLSDRFSAERPKGSFSTLEIQRTEQGDSAMYLCASSYSRGLTYNEQFFGPGTRLTVL.

The CDR3 sequence: CASSPTGRETQYF. This chain connects TRBV12-3 or TRBV12-4 to TRBJ2-5; TCRdb's assignment of TRBD1 cannot be checked, as there is no DNA. The CDR3 is 13 amino acids.

V and J are TRBV10-3 and TRBJ2-2; TCRdb gives TRBD1 as the D gene, but with no DNA this cannot be confirmed. Germline CDR1 ENHRY, CDR2 SYGVKD. The CDR3 runs 16 residues. The CDR3 protein is CAISFEQGANTGELFF.

The chain employs TRBV6-5 and TRBJ1-4. Germline CDR1 is MNHEY and CDR2 is SVGAGI. The CDR3 runs 15 residues. CDR3 amino acids: CASSYSGTSIEKLFF.